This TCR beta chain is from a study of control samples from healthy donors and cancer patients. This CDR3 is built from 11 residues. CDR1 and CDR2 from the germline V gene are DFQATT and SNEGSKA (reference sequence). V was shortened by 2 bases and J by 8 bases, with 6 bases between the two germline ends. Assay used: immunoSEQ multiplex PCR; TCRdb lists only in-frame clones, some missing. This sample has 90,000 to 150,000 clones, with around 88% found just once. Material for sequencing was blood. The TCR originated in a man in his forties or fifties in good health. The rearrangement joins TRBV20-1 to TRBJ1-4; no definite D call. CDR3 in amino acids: CSARRSEKLFF. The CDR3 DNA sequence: TGCAGTGCTAGACGATCCGAAAAACTGTTTTTT.